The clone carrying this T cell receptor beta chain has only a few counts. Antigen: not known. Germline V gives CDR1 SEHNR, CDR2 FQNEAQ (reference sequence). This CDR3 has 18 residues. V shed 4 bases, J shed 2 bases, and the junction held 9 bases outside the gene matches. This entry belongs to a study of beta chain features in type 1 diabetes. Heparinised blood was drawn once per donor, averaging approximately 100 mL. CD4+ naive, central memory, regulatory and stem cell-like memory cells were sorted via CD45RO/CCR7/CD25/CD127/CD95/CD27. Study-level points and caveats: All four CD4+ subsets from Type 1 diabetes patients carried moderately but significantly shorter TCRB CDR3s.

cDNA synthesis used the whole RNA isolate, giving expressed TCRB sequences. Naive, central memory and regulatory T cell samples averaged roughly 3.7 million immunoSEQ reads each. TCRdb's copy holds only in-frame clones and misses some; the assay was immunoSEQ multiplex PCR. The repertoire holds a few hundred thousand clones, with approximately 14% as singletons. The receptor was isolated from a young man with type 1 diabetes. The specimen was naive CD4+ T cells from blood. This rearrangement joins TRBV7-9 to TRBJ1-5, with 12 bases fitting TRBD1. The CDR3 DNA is TGTGCCAGCAGCTGGGGACAGGGGGCTTTGAGTGGCAATCAGCCCCAGCATTTT. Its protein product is CASSWGQGALSGNQPQHF.